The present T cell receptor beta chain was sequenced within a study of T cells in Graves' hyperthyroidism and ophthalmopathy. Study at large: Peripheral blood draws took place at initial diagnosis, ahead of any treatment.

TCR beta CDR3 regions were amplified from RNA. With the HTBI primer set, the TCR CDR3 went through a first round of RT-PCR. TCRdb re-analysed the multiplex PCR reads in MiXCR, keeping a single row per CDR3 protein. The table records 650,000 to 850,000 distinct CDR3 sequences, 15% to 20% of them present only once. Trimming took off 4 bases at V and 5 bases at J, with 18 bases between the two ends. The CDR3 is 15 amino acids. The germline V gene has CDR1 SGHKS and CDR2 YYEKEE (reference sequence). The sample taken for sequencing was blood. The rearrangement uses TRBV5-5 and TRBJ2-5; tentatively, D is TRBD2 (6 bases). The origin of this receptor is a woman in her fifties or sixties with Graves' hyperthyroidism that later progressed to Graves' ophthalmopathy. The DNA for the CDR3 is TGTGCCAGCAGCCCCAGACGAGGGGAGGTGGAGACCCAGTACTTC. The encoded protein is CASSPRRGEVETQYF. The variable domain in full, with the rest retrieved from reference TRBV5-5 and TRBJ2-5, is DAGVTQSPTHLIKTRGQQVTLRCSPISGHKSVSWYQQVLGQGPQFIFQYYEKEERGRGNFPDRFSARQFPNYSSELNVNALLLGDSALYLCASSPRRGEVETQYFGPGTRLLVL.